One sample yielded the 23 T cell receptor beta chains listed below, sequenced in a study of identical twins. TCRdb reprocessed the 5' RACE reads via MiXCR and lists one record per CDR3 protein. The sample has 1.5 million to 2 million distinct CDR3 sequences, around a third seen once. Sequencing used cord blood. These receptor sequences come from a newborn girl in good health.

The chain combines TRBV15 with TRBJ1-2, with 8 bases fitting TRBD1. The germline CDR1 and CDR2 sequences are LNHNV and YYDKDF (reference sequence). The junction had 2 bases not matched to a gene; V was cut back by 4 bases and J by 4 bases. This CDR3 is built from 13 residues. The CDR3 reads CATSTGGIYGYTF. CDR3 bases: TGTGCCACCAGCACAGGGGGCATCTATGGCTACACCTTC.

This clonotype has just a few counts. The V call is TRBV10-3, the J call TRBJ1-1; 7 positions match TRBD1. J lost 4 bases, V lost 3 bases, and 11 bases had no gene match. Per germline, CDR1 ENHRY and CDR2 SYGVKD. CDR3 length: 16 residues. The CDR3 region is CAISDGQVGRGTEAFF. The CDR3 nucleotides read TGTGCCATCAGTGATGGACAGGTAGGTCGTGGCACTGAAGCTTTCTTT.

The chain combines TRBV20-1 with TRBJ2-7; TRBD1 aligns across 7 bases. Looked up from germline, CDR1 is DFQATT and CDR2 is SNEGSKA (reference sequence). This CDR3 contains 16 residues. V shed 5 bases and J 3 bases; nucleotides not matched to a gene: 16. As DNA, the CDR3 is TGCAGTGCTTCCCCTCTGACGCAAGGGGGCGACTACGAGCAGTACTTC. The encoded protein is CSASPLTQGGDYEQYF.

The chain links TRBV7-9 to TRBJ2-7; the D is unclear. Germline CDR1 is SEHNR and CDR2 is FQNEAQ (reference sequence). V lost 5 bases, J lost 3 bases, and 20 bases lay in between. The CDR3 is 16 residues long. The CDR3 spells CASSQIGGRRYYEQYF. Written as DNA, the CDR3 is TGTGCCAGCAGCCAGATCGGCGGAAGACGGTACTACGAGCAGTACTTC.

The rearrangement joins TRBV27 to TRBJ2-6; no reliable D call. The CDR3 loop spans 15 amino acids. V shed 4 bases and J shed 6 bases, with 13 bases lying between them. The germline gives CDR1 MNHEY, CDR2 SMNVEV (reference sequence). The CDR3 nucleotides read TGTGCCAGCAGTTGGGCCTTTCGAAAGGCCAACGTCCTGACTTTC. Translation: CASSWAFRKANVLTF. Variable domain in full (rest from reference TRBV27 and TRBJ2-6): EAQVTQNPRYLITVTGKKLTVTCSQNMNHEYMSWYRQDPGLGLRQIYYSMNVEVTDKGDVPEGYKVSRKEKRNFPLILESPSPNQTSLYFCASSWAFRKANVLTFGAGSRLTVL.

This clonotype has just a few counts. V and J are TRBV3-1 and TRBJ1-2; D is ambiguous. In germline, CDR1 is LGHDT, CDR2 YNNKEL (reference sequence). Trimming shortened V by 4 bases and J by 3 bases, and 6 bases separated the two germline ends. This CDR3 has 12 residues. CDR3 sequence: CASSRWDYGYTF. In nucleotides, the CDR3 is TGTGCCAGCAGCCGCTGGGACTATGGCTACACCTTC.

This clonotype was seen once. The rearrangement joins TRBV4-2 to TRBJ1-1, with D possibly being TRBD1 (6 bases). CDR1 and CDR2 from the germline V gene are LGHNA and YNFKEQ. The CDR3 runs 16 residues. With 0 bases removed from V and 0 bases from J, the gap between germline ends came to 11 bases. CDR3 in amino acids: CASSQDVDSMNTEAFF. The CDR3 coding sequence is TGTGCCAGCAGCCAAGATGTGGACAGCATGAACACTGAAGCTTTCTTT.

The rearrangement joins TRBV4-2 to TRBJ2-5, with 7 positions matching TRBD2. CDR3 length: 16 amino acids. CDR1 is LGHNA and CDR2 is YNFKEQ in the germline V gene. J was trimmed by 3 bases and V by 4 bases; bases with no gene match: 11. CDR3 sequence reads: CASSPLGLAAKETQYF. The CDR3 nucleotides read TGTGCCAGCAGCCCATTAGGGCTAGCGGCGAAAGAGACCCAGTACTTC.

This clonotype showed up just a few times. A read error may be the cause here, since a much bigger clone is one base away. V usage is TRBV28 and J usage is TRBJ2-7; TRBD2 is a possible D gene (6 bases). V lost 8 bases to trimming and J lost 0 bases, with 11 bases between them. CDR1 is MDHEN, CDR2 SYDVKM, per germline. This CDR3 region has 13 residues. The CDR3 region is CASCDGGSYEQYF. CDR3 DNA sequence: TGTGCCAGCTGTGACGGGGGCTCCTACGAGCAGTACTTC.

To note about this clonotype: This CDR3 fails to terminate in the conserved phenylalanine or tryptophan, so it likely reflects a read error. The gene calls are TRBV10-3 and TRBJ2-7; 10 bases fit TRBD1. V lost 4 bases to trimming and J lost 4 bases; unmatched junction nucleotides: 1. Germline values: CDR1 ENHRY, CDR2 SYGVKD. The CDR3 totals 13 residues. The CDR3 DNA reads TGTGCCATCAGTGGGACAGGGGGTTACGAGCAGTACTTG. It is translated as CAISGTGGYEQYL.

V usage is TRBV7-2 and J usage is TRBJ2-7, with D possibly being TRBD2 (5 bases). Trimming stripped 5 bases from V and 2 bases from J, with 13 bases between. CDR1 SGHTA and CDR2 FQGNSA come from the germline V gene. The CDR3 consists of 14 residues. This CDR3 reads CASSLSQRAYEQYF. For the CDR3, the DNA is TGTGCCAGCAGCCTGTCACAGAGGGCCTACGAGCAGTACTTC.

The table lists this clonotype with a few counts. The gene calls are TRBV10-2 and TRBJ2-7; 7 bases match TRBD1. J lost 0 bases, V lost 8 bases, and 4 bases had no gene match. CDR3 length equals 13 residues. CDR1 is WSHSY, CDR2 SAAADI, per germline. The CDR3 is CASPRTGSYEQYF. Here the CDR3 DNA reads TGCGCCAGCCCCAGGACAGGCTCCTACGAGCAGTACTTC.

This clonotype was observed a handful of times. The J gene is TRBJ1-4, the V gene TRBV9; D gene uncertain. CDR3 length: 15 amino acids. From germline, CDR1 is SGDLS and CDR2 YYNGEE. Trimming pared 4 bases from V and 7 bases from J, leaving 17 bases between. The CDR3 loop reads CASSPRTSPVEKLFF. CDR3 DNA sequence: TGTGCCAGCAGCCCCCGGACCTCACCTGTTGAAAAACTGTTTTTT.

The J gene is TRBJ2-3, the V gene TRBV2; D is ambiguous. The germline V and J ends were trimmed by 2 bases and 2 bases, with 11 bases remaining between them. Germline CDR1 reads SNHLY; CDR2 reads FYNNEI. This CDR3 region has 15 residues. The CDR3 loop is CASSERVKYTDTQYF. The CDR3, as DNA: TGTGCCAGCAGTGAAAGGGTAAAGTACACAGATACGCAGTATTTT. Complete variable domain (other parts from reference TRBV2 and TRBJ2-3): EPEVTQTPSHQVTQMGQEVILRCVPISNHLYFYWYRQILGQKVEFLVSFYNNEISEKSEIFDDQFSVERPDGSNFTLKIRSTKLEDSAMYFCASSERVKYTDTQYFGPGTRLTVL.

This clonotype was picked up a small number of times. The chain employs TRBV7-9 and TRBJ2-1, with 8 bases that match TRBD2. This CDR3 contains 16 residues. Germline-derived CDR1 and CDR2 are SEHNR and FQNEAQ (reference sequence). V was pared by 2 bases and J by 7 bases, with 10 bases of the junction left unmatched. CDR3: CASSLREREFVNEQFF. CDR3 sequence (DNA): TGTGCCAGCAGCTTACGGGAGCGGGAGTTCGTAAATGAGCAGTTCTTC. Supplemented by reference TRBV7-9 and TRBJ2-1, the full variable domain reads DTGVSQNPRHKITKRGQNVTFRCDPISEHNRLYWYRQTLGQGPEFLTYFQNEAQLEKSRLLSDRFSAERPKGSFSTLEIQRTEQGDSAMYLCASSLREREFVNEQFFGPGTRLTVL.

This clonotype was counted between two and nine times. The V call is TRBV20-1, the J call TRBJ2-1, with 9 nucleotides matching TRBD1. This CDR3 is 16 amino acids long. Germline CDR1 reads DFQATT; CDR2 reads SNEGSKA (reference sequence). Unmatched junction bases numbered 10, after V lost 3 bases and J lost 4 bases. DNA of the CDR3: TGCAGTGCTAGGGACCCTTACAGGGGGCGATACAATGAGCAGTTCTTC. It yields the protein CSARDPYRGRYNEQFF.

V is TRBV29-1 and J is TRBJ2-1; 14 nucleotides line up with TRBD2. The CDR3 sequence is 14 residues long. CDR1 and CDR2 (germline): SQVTM, ANQGSEA. With 7 bases clipped from V and 7 bases from J, the junction kept 6 bases outside the gene matches. Here the CDR3 reads CSAKGLAGENEQFF. The CDR3 DNA is TGCAGCGCAAAGGGACTAGCGGGAGAGAATGAGCAGTTCTTC.

As concerns this clonotype: At one end, the junction sequence differs from germline, possibly due to a read error. This sequence joins TRBV3-1 and TRBJ1-2; 9 bases are a match to TRBD1. The CDR3 has 16 amino acids. Germline-derived CDR1 and CDR2 are LGHDT and YNNKEL (reference sequence). The CDR3 sequence: CASSQRKQGAAHGFTF. The CDR3 DNA sequence: TGTGCCAGCAGCCAAAGAAAACAGGGGGCTGCCCATGGCTTCACCTTC.

In its sample, this clonotype was seen a few times. The V and J genes are TRBV11-2 and TRBJ2-5, with a weak D call TRBD1 (5 bases). V gave up 3 bases and J gave up 2 bases, with 13 bases separating them. The CDR3 is 15 amino acids. Germline assignment: CDR1 SGHAT and CDR2 FQNNGV. The CDR3 is CASSLGMTEQETQYF. CDR3 coding DNA: TGTGCCAGCAGCTTGGGGATGACAGAACAAGAGACCCAGTACTTC.

V and J are TRBV9 and TRBJ2-3, with D possibly matching TRBD2 (5 bases). Germline V lookup: CDR1 SGDLS, CDR2 YYNGEE. Trimming shortened V by 5 bases and J by 2 bases, and 15 bases separated the two germline ends. CDR3 length: 15 residues. CDR3 in amino acids: CASSEAAPHTDTQYF. CDR3 sequence (DNA): TGTGCCAGCAGTGAAGCGGCGCCCCACACAGATACGCAGTATTTT. The entire variable domain, with the rest obtained from reference TRBV9 and TRBJ2-3, is as follows: DSGVTQTPKHLITATGQRVTLRCSPRSGDLSVYWYQQSLDQGLQFLIQYYNGEERAKGNILERFSAQQFPDLHSELNLSSLELGDSALYFCASSEAAPHTDTQYFGPGTRLTVL.

This clonotype appeared once. The chain couples TRBV5-6 to TRBJ1-1; D call uncertain. The V end was cut by 4 bases, the J end by 3 bases, with 16 bases between. CDR3 length: 15 residues. Germline-derived CDR1 and CDR2 are SGHDT and YYEEEE. CDR3 residues: CASSPTGIGYTEAFF. In nucleotides, the CDR3 is TGTGCCAGCAGCCCCACCGGGATAGGGTACACTGAAGCTTTCTTT.

The chain employs TRBV5-1 and TRBJ2-3, with 10 bases lining up with TRBD2. V shed 3 bases, J shed 6 bases, and the junction held 4 bases outside the gene matches. Germline V gene data show CDR1 as SGHRS and CDR2 as YFSETQ. The CDR3 contains 14 residues. The CDR3, as DNA: TGCGCCAGCAGCTCAACTAGCGGGGTGGATACGCAGTATTTT. Translated, it gives CASSSTSGVDTQYF. Variable domain in full (rest from reference TRBV5-1 and TRBJ2-3): KAGVTQTPRYLIKTRGQQVTLSCSPISGHRSVSWYQQTPGQGLQFLFEYFSETQRNKGNFPGRFSGRQFSNSRSEMNVSTLELGDSALYLCASSSTSGVDTQYFGPGTRLTVL.

V usage is TRBV28 and J usage is TRBJ2-2, with 7 bases fitting TRBD2. Germline V gene lookup returns CDR1 MDHEN and CDR2 SYDVKM. The CDR3 has 15 residues. V shed 6 bases, J shed 5 bases, and the junction held 9 bases outside the gene matches. The CDR3: CASSLDRGETGELFF. The CDR3 region has the DNA TGTGCCAGCAGCTTGGATCGGGGGGAAACCGGGGAGCTGTTTTTT.